This T cell receptor (beta chain) is from a study of T cells expressing NK-cell markers. Study results and caveats: Clones of NKG2C+ T cells that had expanded were of unclear HCMV specificity. More than 5 of the donors carried dominant NKG2C+ clonotypes that took up roughly 1.0-8% of their CD8+ T cells.

This CDR3 spans 16 amino acids. TCRdb reprocessed the 5' RACE reads; each CDR3 protein has one entry and no DNA is given. This sample contains approximately 150,000 distinct CDR3 sequences. Regarding this clonotype: Its antigen is not known.

This receptor was obtained from a young man in good health. This rearrangement joins TRBV12-3 or TRBV12-4 to TRBJ2-1; TCRdb's D call, TRBD1, is unchecked because there is no DNA. The source material was blood T cells: a sorted CD56 or NKG2C T cell subset, CD4+ or CD8+ T cells, or bulk PBMC T cells (not recorded which). The CDR3 reads CASSLVTGLSYNEQFF.